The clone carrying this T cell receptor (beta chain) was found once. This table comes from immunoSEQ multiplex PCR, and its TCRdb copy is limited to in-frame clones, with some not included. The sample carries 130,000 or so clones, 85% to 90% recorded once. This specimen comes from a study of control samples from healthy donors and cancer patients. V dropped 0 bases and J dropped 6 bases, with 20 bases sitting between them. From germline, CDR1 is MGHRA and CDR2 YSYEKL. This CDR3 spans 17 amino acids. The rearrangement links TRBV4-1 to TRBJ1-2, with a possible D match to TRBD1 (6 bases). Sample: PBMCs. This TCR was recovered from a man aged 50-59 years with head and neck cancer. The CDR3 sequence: CASSQDPGAGARNGYTF. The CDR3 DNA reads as TGCGCCAGCAGCCAAGACCCGGGGGCAGGGGCGCGGAATGGCTACACCTTC.